This entry lists 5 T cell receptor beta chains sequenced from one sample in a study of T cells in women clearing cervical HPV infection. Using immunoSEQ multiplex PCR, the repertoire was profiled, and TCRdb retains in-frame clones only, with some absent. The repertoire table contains about 32,000 clones. Material: blood buffy coat. The origin of the receptors is a woman between 18 and 70 years old with a cervical HPV16 infection that either progressed to CIN3+ or cleared (not recorded which).

As concerns this clone: The read terminates 3 residues ahead of where the CDR3 ends, so the germline J gene completes it. The genes are TRBV9 and TRBJ2-3; 7 nucleotides align to TRBD1. CDR3 length: 14 residues. Germline V gene lookup returns CDR1 SGDLS and CDR2 YYNGEE. V was clipped by 0 bases and J by 8 bases; unmatched bases: 6. The sequenced part of the CDR3 DNA is TGTGCCAGCAGCGTAGGAGGGGGCGATAGTACG. This sequence encodes CASSVGGGDST. The complete CDR3 protein is CASSVGGGDSTQYF.

With respect to this clone: The missing CDR3 end, 3 residues past where the read stops, is filled in from the germline J gene. The V gene is TRBV2, the J gene TRBJ1-6, with D possibly TRBD1 on 5 matching bases. V was cut by 7 bases and J by 6 bases, with 16 bases left in between. Germline CDR1 and CDR2: SNHLY and FYNNEI. The CDR3 runs to 15 residues. The covered CDR3 bases are TGTGCCAGCAATTTCCAGGGCGATTCTAATTCACCC. Its translation is CASNFQGDSNSP. From start to end, the CDR3 is CASNFQGDSNSPLHF.

In regard to this clone: The CDR3 end lies 3 residues beyond the end of the read and is filled in from the germline J gene. This chain connects TRBV5-1 to TRBJ2-6; 8 bases align to TRBD1. This CDR3 spans 15 amino acids. CDR1 is SGHRS and CDR2 is YFSETQ in the germline V gene. V lost 4 bases to trimming and J lost 2 bases; unmatched junction nucleotides: 2. CDR3 DNA, as far as it was read: TGCGCCAGCAGCGCCAGGGGGCCTGGGGCCAACGTC. Its translation is CASSARGPGANV. The full CDR3 is CASSARGPGANVLTF.

Points on this clone: Read sequence stops 3 residues before the CDR3 end, and the germline J gene provides the missing end. The chain couples TRBV14 to TRBJ1-5; 7 bases agree with TRBD1. This CDR3 has 14 residues. Germline V CDR1 and CDR2: SGHDN, FVKESK. V trimming: 2 bases; J trimming: 4 bases; junction bases outside the gene matches: 2. This CDR3 is CASSQLRGNQPQHF. The CDR3 bases that were read are TGTGCCAGCAGCCAACTCAGGGGGAATCAGCCC.

Points on this clone: The read gets to within 3 residues of the CDR3 end, and the germline J gene fills in the rest. The chain links TRBV5-4 to TRBJ2-1; D ambiguous. Between the trimmed V and J ends, which lost 0 bases and 6 bases, there was a span of 4 bases. The CDR3 is 12 amino acids. Germline V lookup: CDR1 SGHNT, CDR2 YYREEE (reference sequence). CDR3 region: CASSLAFNEQFF. Incomplete CDR3 DNA: TGTGCCAGCAGCTTGGCCTTCAATGAG.